These T cell receptor beta chains were read from a single sample in a study of CD8 T cells in ankylosing spondylitis. TCRdb itself ran the 5' RACE reads through MiXCR, one entry per CDR3 protein. The sample holds 330,000 or so distinct CDR3 sequences, 8% seen once. Sample: blood, either unsorted or a sorted T cell fraction (not recorded which). These receptors were obtained from a male donor with ankylosing spondylitis. The CDR3 runs from the conserved cysteine through the conserved F or W. Fields, in order: D gene, J gene, clone size, CDR3 length, V gene, CDR3 DNA, CDR3 protein. A D gene is named only where the DNA matches it firmly. Only part of the rows carry a size: once, few, many, or a class if the clone is expanded.

-	TRBJ2-3	few	17	TRBV27	TGTGCCAGCAGTCCCTCGACAGCCGCGGTTAGCACAGATACGCAGTATTTT	CASSPSTAAVSTDTQYF
-	TRBJ2-3	many	14	TRBV12-3/TRBV12-4	TGTGCCAGCAGCCGGACGGCGAGCACAGATACGCAGTATTTT	CASSRTASTDTQYF
TRBD1	TRBJ1-5	many	15	TRBV6-2/TRBV6-3	TGTGCCAGCAGTACAGGGGCTTATAGCAATCAGCCCCAGCATTTT	CASSTGAYSNQPQHF
-	TRBJ1-1	many	13	TRBV29-1	TGCAGCGTGGGAGACAGACGAGACACTGAAGCTTTCTTT	CSVGDRRDTEAFF
-	TRBJ1-2	-	13	TRBV6-1	TGTGCCAGCAGTGAACGCCAGCTTAATGGCTACACCTTC	CASSERQLNGYTF
TRBD1	TRBJ1-2	-	15	TRBV4-2	TGTGCCAGCAGCTCCCCCTCCGGGACAGGGGATGGCTACACCTTC	CASSSPSGTGDGYTF
TRBD1	TRBJ2-1	many	16	TRBV7-2	TGTGCCAGCAGCCGGACCCTTCTGACAGGGAAGGATGAGCAGTTCTTC	CASSRTLLTGKDEQFF
-	TRBJ2-1	few	12	TRBV24-1	TGTGCCACCAGTTCTGGCGGACGGCCGGAGTTCTTC	CATSSGGRPEFF
TRBD2	TRBJ2-1	many	12	TRBV29-1	TGCAGCACGGGGACTAGCGGGAGGGGCCAGTTCTTC	CSTGTSGRGQFF
TRBD2	TRBJ2-1	-	13	TRBV20-1	TGCAGTGCTAATAGCGGGAGGATTAATGAGCAGTTCTTC	CSANSGRINEQFF
-	TRBJ1-2	-	12	TRBV5-1	TGCGCCAGCAGATCCGGGGGCCTTGGCTACACCTTC	CASRSGGLGYTF
-	TRBJ2-3	many	15	TRBV5-1	TGCGCCAGCAGCTTGGAGGCTAGCAGAACAGATACGCAGTATTTT	CASSLEASRTDTQYF
-	TRBJ2-3	few	13	TRBV20-1	TGCAGTGCTAGTCACCCGGGCACAGATACGCAGTATTTT	CSASHPGTDTQYF
-	TRBJ1-2	-	14	TRBV5-1	TGCGCCAGCAGCTGGTCAGGGGCTAACTATGGCTACACCTTC	CASSWSGANYGYTF
-	TRBJ2-1	few	11	TRBV6-5	TGTGCCAGCAGTTACGGGGTATTGCAGTTCTTC	CASSYGVLQFF
-	TRBJ2-7	-	13	TRBV9	TGTGCCAGCACCTCTTCCGGAGTTGGAGAGCAGTACTTC	CASTSSGVGEQYF
TRBD2	TRBJ2-1	many	15	TRBV10-2	TGCGCCAGCAGTGGGCGGGGGGCCGCCTACAATGAGCAGTTCTTC	CASSGRGAAYNEQFF
-	TRBJ2-7	-	15	TRBV25-1	TGTGCCAGCAGTGAATTAAGCTCTCTTAGTGGGGAGCAGTACTTC	CASSELSSLSGEQYF
-	TRBJ2-1	once	15	TRBV19	TGTGCCAGTAGTATAGGTGAGAGGCCGGTCGATGAGCAGTTCTTC	CASSIGERPVDEQFF
TRBD2	TRBJ2-1	few	15	TRBV7-7	TGTGCCAGCAGCTCTATAGCGGGGGGTTACAATGAGCAGTTCTTC	CASSSIAGGYNEQFF
-	TRBJ2-5	once	15	TRBV19	TGTGCCAGTAAAGAACAGGGATTAGGAGAAGAGACCCAGTACTTC	CASKEQGLGEETQYF
TRBD1	TRBJ2-2	-	13	TRBV2	TGTGCCAGCCAGGGGGAGAACACCGGGGAGCTGTTTTTT	CASQGENTGELFF